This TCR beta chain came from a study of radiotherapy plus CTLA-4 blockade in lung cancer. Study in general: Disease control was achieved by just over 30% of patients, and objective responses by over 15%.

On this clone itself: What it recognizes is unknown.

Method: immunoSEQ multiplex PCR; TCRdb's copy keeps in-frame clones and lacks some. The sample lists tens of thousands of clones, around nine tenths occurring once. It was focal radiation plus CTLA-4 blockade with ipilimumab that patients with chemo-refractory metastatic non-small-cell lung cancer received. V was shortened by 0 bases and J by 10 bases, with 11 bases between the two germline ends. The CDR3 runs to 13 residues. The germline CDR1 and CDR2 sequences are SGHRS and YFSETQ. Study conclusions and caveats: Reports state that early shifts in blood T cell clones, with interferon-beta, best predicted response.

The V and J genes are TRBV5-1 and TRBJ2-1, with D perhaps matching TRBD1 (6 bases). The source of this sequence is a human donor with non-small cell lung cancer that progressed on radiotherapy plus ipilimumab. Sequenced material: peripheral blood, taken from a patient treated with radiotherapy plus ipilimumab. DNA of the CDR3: TGCGCCAGCAGCTTGGGGGAAGGGACAGAGCAGTTCTTC. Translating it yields CASSLGEGTEQFF.